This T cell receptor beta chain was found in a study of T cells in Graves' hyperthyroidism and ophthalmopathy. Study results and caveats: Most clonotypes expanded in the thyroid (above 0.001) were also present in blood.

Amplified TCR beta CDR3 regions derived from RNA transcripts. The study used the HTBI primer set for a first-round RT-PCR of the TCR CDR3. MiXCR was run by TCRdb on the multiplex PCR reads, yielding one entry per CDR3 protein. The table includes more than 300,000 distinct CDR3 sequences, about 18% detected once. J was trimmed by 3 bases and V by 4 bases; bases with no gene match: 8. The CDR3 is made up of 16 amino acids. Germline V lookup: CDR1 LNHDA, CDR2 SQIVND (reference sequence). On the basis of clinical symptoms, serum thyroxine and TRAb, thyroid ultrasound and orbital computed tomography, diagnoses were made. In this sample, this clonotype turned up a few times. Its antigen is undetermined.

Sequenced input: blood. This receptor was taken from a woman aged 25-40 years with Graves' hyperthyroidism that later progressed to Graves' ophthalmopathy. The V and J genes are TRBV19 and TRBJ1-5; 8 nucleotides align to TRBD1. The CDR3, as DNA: TGTGCCAGTAGTACGGACAGGGAGGGGGCCAATCAGCCCCAGCATTTT. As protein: CASSTDREGANQPQHF.